This T cell receptor beta chain derives from a study of T cells in Graves' hyperthyroidism and ophthalmopathy (dated by TCRdb to between 2018 and 2021). A note on the overall study: Peripheral blood samples were taken at initial diagnosis, before any treatment was given. Prospective prediction of ophthalmopathy was tested in an independent validation cohort of approximately 19 hyperthyroidism patients and 15 to 17 patients who later progressed to ophthalmopathy. A discovery cohort of about a hundred patients, 43 with Graves' ophthalmopathy and over 55 with stable Graves' hyperthyroidism, was used to find distinguishing TCR V-J signatures. Once sampling was done, hyperthyroidism patients were given methimazole at a starting dose of 30 mg daily, whereas ophthalmopathy patients were given high-dose intravenous methylprednisolone. In several Graves' hyperthyroidism patients, the study also compared T-cell repertoires from thyroid tissue with T-cell repertoires from blood. The paper reports TCR Vbeta CDR3 sequencing of over 120 peripheral blood samples: approximately 41 ophthalmopathy, under 85 hyperthyroidism and around 17 progressor patients. The 100 discovery patients were divided at random into training and test sets in a 7:3 ratio.

TCR beta CDR3 regions were amplified from RNA transcripts. For the first round of RT-PCR on the TCR CDR3, the HTBI primer set was used together with the Qiagen OneStep RT-PCR kit. Libraries were constructed in a second round of multiplex PCR, after which size selection and purification were performed. Paired-end sequencing of the libraries was performed with 100 bp reads on an Illumina HiSeq2000. The authors' pipeline ran thus. SOAPnuke was used to process the raw data, throwing out any read that contained adapters or uncalled bases, had a mean Phred below 15, or lacked an exact constant-primer or identifier match. COPE v1.2.5 was used to merge high-quality paired reads, and clonotypes were defined as unique nucleotide sequences. Clonotypes were aligned to IMGT TRBV, TRBD and TRBJ reference segments using MiTCR v1.1. The analysis included only V-J combinations with a frequency above 0.0001, which together covered around 99% of the repertoires. The TCS score was defined as F50 (clonal expansion) divided by E x V (chaos), with BLOSUM62-based TCRdist calculated between CDR3 peptides within each V-J. Welch's t-statistics and random forest reduced approximately 520 V-J features to about 12, which were used in a naive Bayes classifier (R e1071). TCRdb reran the public reads through fastp at Q25 and MiXCR, keeping productive beta chains. When rows share a CDR3 protein, they turn into one entry using the most common DNA and genes. The V and J calls come from TCRdb's annotation, not from the publication. For this sample there are approximately 370,000 distinct CDR3 sequences; 17% appear just once. The ten top clones hold around a third of the sample.

Hyperthyroidism patients were newly diagnosed, with disease duration under 2 months, and aged 18 to 65 years. Patients with uncontrolled infections, other autoimmune diseases, pregnancy or lactation were excluded. Diagnoses were established on the basis of clinical symptoms, serum thyroxine and TRAb, thyroid ultrasound, and orbital computed tomography. For progressor patients, blood was drawn at the first diagnosis of hyperthyroidism, before any ophthalmopathy symptoms had appeared. PBMCs were isolated from approximately 10 ml of fresh peripheral blood by Ficoll-Paque density gradient centrifugation. Patients classed as progressors first received a Graves' hyperthyroidism diagnosis and then went on to develop ophthalmopathy during follow-up. Total RNA was extracted using Trizol reagent, and RNA quality was assessed on an Agilent 2100 Bioanalyzer. This clonotype came up many times. Its antigen remains unidentified. Per-base quality was not reported, and no clone a single base away is much larger than it.

The paper's findings and limits, for the study overall: In validation, the model predicted progression to ophthalmopathy a median of about 5.9 months before onset, with roughly 68% sensitivity and more than 72% specificity. Most expanded thyroid clonotypes (frequency above 0.001) were also found in blood, which suggests that blood repertoires may mirror thyroid immune responses. No statistical method was used to fix the sample size in advance, and group allocation was not hidden from the investigators. A model built on a 13 V-J signature distinguished ophthalmopathy from stable hyperthyroidism, reaching 85% to 90% sensitivity and about 81% specificity in cross-validation and 80%/75% in testing.

The TCR originated in a woman younger than 45 with Graves' hyperthyroidism that later progressed to Graves' ophthalmopathy. The sequenced sample was blood.

The CDR3 has the sequence CSVDLGTTYEQYF. Here is the DNA: TGCAGCGTTGATTTGGGGACGACCTACGAGCAGTACTTC. The chain is made from TRBV29-1 and TRBJ2-7; the D segment is perhaps TRBD1 or TRBD2, each sharing 5 matched bases. CDR3 length: 13 amino acids, cysteine to phenylalanine. The only DNA kept is the CDR3, 39 bases in frame from the first base. The trim is 3 bases for V and 2 bases for J, with a gap of 11 bases between the germline ends. In the germline V gene, CDR1 corresponds to SQVTM and CDR2 to ANQGSEA.